This TCR beta chain was recovered during a study of blood T cell repertoires in COVID-19. Study details: Researchers got acute and convalescent COVID-19 samples from the United States, Italy and Spain. T cells, B-cell-depleted T cells, or PBMCs provided the cDNA or gDNA that served as material.

The CDR3 extends over 17 amino acids. The germline V gene has CDR1 MDHEN and CDR2 SYDVKM. With 4 bases clipped from V and 0 bases from J, the junction kept 10 bases outside the gene matches. As processed by the authors: Quantification of nucleated cells was approximated via reference gene primer amplification. Sequenced by immunoSEQ multiplex PCR; TCRdb stores in-frame clones only, minus some. The V and J calls and clone size are taken from that table; D and trimming were inferred from the DNA. The data show 250,000 to 350,000 clones, nearly 90% seen once. The TCR originated in a man aged 18-30 years with active or convalescent COVID-19. J is TRBJ2-7 and V is TRBV28, with 9 bases aligning to TRBD1. The source material was peripheral blood. The CDR3 spells CASSSRPGQGNSYEQYF. DNA of the CDR3: TGTGCCAGCAGTTCCCGACCGGGACAGGGAAACTCCTACGAGCAGTACTTC. Complete variable domain (other parts from reference TRBV28 and TRBJ2-7): DVKVTQSSRYLVKRTGEKVFLECVQDMDHENMFWYRQDPGLGLRLIYFSYDVKMKEKGDIPEGYSVSREKKERFSLILESASTNQTSMYLCASSSRPGQGNSYEQYFGPGTRLTVT.